This T cell receptor beta chain emerged from a study of T cells in Graves' hyperthyroidism and ophthalmopathy (dated by TCRdb to between 2018 and 2021). With respect to the entire study: Peripheral blood was sampled at the time of initial diagnosis, prior to any treatment. TCR V-J signatures able to tell the groups apart were searched for in a discovery cohort of 90 to 100 patients, of whom 43 had Graves' ophthalmopathy and 57 had stable Graves' hyperthyroidism. Prospective prediction of ophthalmopathy was tested in an independent validation cohort consisting of 18 hyperthyroidism patients and 15 or so patients who later progressed to ophthalmopathy. The 95 to 100 discovery patients were randomly divided into training and test sets at a 7:3 ratio. The study also compared thyroid tissue and blood T-cell repertoires from roughly six Graves' hyperthyroidism patients. Once sampling was done, hyperthyroidism patients were given methimazole at a starting dose of 30 mg daily, whereas ophthalmopathy patients were given high-dose intravenous methylprednisolone. TCR Vbeta CDR3 sequencing of 130 to 150 peripheral blood samples (over 40 ophthalmopathy, roughly 74 hyperthyroidism and around 17 progressor patients) is reported in the paper.

A patient counted as having stable Graves' hyperthyroidism if no progression to ophthalmopathy occurred over 18 months of follow-up. Hyperthyroidism patients were aged 18 to 65 years and newly diagnosed, with disease duration of less than 2 months. The study excluded patients with uncontrolled infections, other autoimmune diseases, pregnancy or lactation. Diagnoses relied on clinical symptoms, serum thyroxine and TRAb, thyroid ultrasound and orbital computed tomography. PBMCs were isolated from about 10 ml of fresh peripheral blood by Ficoll-Paque density gradient centrifugation. Total RNA was extracted using Trizol reagent, and RNA quality was assessed on an Agilent 2100 Bioanalyzer. For this chain, trimming is 1 base at the V end and 2 bases at the J end, and the number of junction bases without a gene match is 4. CDR1 and CDR2, looked up from the germline V gene, are LGHNA and YNFKEQ. The CDR3 starts with the cysteine, ends with the phenylalanine, and has 15 residues. Solely the CDR3 DNA is kept, with 45 bases framed from the first base.

This clonotype was recorded many times. The antigen it binds to is not known. Within one base of it there is no much larger clone, and no base qualities were kept. The TCR beta CDR3 regions were amplified from RNA transcripts. The TCR CDR3 was subjected to a first round of RT-PCR using the HTBI primer set and the Qiagen OneStep RT-PCR kit. Libraries were constructed in a second round of multiplex PCR, after which size selection and purification were performed. Sequencing of the libraries was done on an Illumina HiSeq2000 using paired-end 100 bp reads. The paper's data handling went like this. Raw data were processed with SOAPnuke, discarding reads with adapters, uncalled bases, mean Phred below 15, or no exact constant-primer or identifier match. COPE v1.2.5 was used to merge high-quality paired reads, and clonotypes were defined as unique nucleotide sequences. MiTCR v1.1 was used to align clonotypes to the IMGT TRBV, TRBD and TRBJ reference segments. The analysis included only V-J combinations with a frequency above 0.0001, which together covered around 99% of the repertoires. The TCS score was defined as F50 (clonal expansion) divided by E x V (chaos), with BLOSUM62-based TCRdist calculated between CDR3 peptides within each V-J. Welch's t-statistics and random forest reduced roughly 500 V-J features to roughly 13, which were used in a naive Bayes classifier (R e1071). Through fastp at Q25 and MiXCR, TCRdb rebuilt clones from the public reads, retaining in-frame beta chains. Rows are unified per CDR3 protein, each entry keeping the most common DNA and genes. The V and J calls were not made by the authors but by TCRdb's processing. This sample lists about 360,000 distinct CDR3 sequences; 13% were detected once. The top ten hold around 9.2% of the sample.

What the work shows at the level of the full study, not this receptor alone: Most expanded thyroid clonotypes (frequency above 0.001) were also detected in blood, suggesting blood repertoires may reflect thyroid immune responses. In cross-validation, a model built on a 13 V-J signature told ophthalmopathy apart from stable hyperthyroidism with 87.88% sensitivity and approximately 81% specificity, and in testing the same model reached 80%/75%. In validation, the model predicted progression to ophthalmopathy a median of about 5.9 months before onset, with over 55% sensitivity and 72.22% specificity. Sample size was not statistically predetermined, and blinding of investigators to group allocation was not performed.

The chain couples TRBV4-2 to TRBJ2-5, and 7 junction bases match TRBD2. The TCR originated in a woman aged 18-35 years with Graves' hyperthyroidism. Specimen: blood. The CDR3 has the sequence CASSQAGRGQETQYF. In nucleotides, the sequence is TGTGCCAGCAGCCAAGCAGGGAGGGGACAAGAGACCCAGTACTTC.